This T cell receptor beta chain was recorded in a study of CD8 T cells in Susac syndrome. The RNA input was about 0.5 to 1 ug, and it was reverse transcribed with random hexamers. A single record per CDR3 protein comes from TCRdb applying MiXCR to the immunoSEQ multiplex PCR reads. The table has 120,000 or so distinct CDR3 sequences, 90% to 95% seen once. Trimming at V came to 0 bases and at J to 0 bases, leaving 10 bases not matched to a gene. The CDR3 is 19 residues long. CDR1 is LGHNA, CDR2 YNFKEQ, per germline. The V and J genes are TRBV4-2 and TRBJ2-3; 9 bases fit TRBD2. The specimen sequenced was CD4+ T cells from PBMCs. The receptor's source is a human donor in good health. CDR3 loop: CASSQDDLSGRSSTDTQYF. The CDR3 nucleotides read TGTGCCAGCAGCCAAGATGATCTTAGCGGGAGATCTAGCACAGATACGCAGTATTTT.